One sample yielded the 13 T cell receptor beta chains listed below, sequenced in a study of regulatory T cells in long-lasting Graves disease. Time point described: newly diagnosed GD, antithyroid drugs for less than 3 months. Extracted PBMC RNA gave rise to the TCR library. Construction of TCR beta libraries relied on iRepertoire HTBI primers and on Arm-PCR targeting CDR3 regions. MiXCR was run by TCRdb on the multiplex PCR reads, yielding one entry per CDR3 protein. Of approximately 400,000 distinct CDR3 sequences listed, 15% are singletons. These data were also filed under a second study, of T cells in Graves' hyperthyroidism and ophthalmopathy.

The specimen was peripheral blood mononuclear cells (PBMCs), collected at new diagnosis, from a patient treated with antithyroid drugs. Every receptor here comes from a woman between 40 and 50 years old with Graves disease.

This clonotype was counted ten times or more. This chain uses TRBV18 with TRBJ1-1; the D is unclear. The CDR3 runs 14 residues. CDR1 and CDR2 from the germline V gene are KGHSH and LQKENI. Trimming left V 3 bases short and J 0 bases short, with 8 bases between. For the CDR3, the DNA is TGTGCCAGCTCACCCCGGACTATGAACACTGAAGCTTTCTTT. Encoded protein: CASSPRTMNTEAFF.

This clonotype was seen repeatedly, ten times or more. The V gene is TRBV28, the J gene TRBJ2-7, with D possibly being TRBD1 (6 bases). Germline-derived CDR1 and CDR2 are MDHEN and SYDVKM. The CDR3 spans 15 residues. V was shortened by 6 bases and J by 2 bases, with 17 bases between the two germline ends. CDR3: CASRATGLRAYEQYF. The CDR3 region has the DNA TGTGCCAGCAGGGCAACAGGGCTTCGGGCCTACGAGCAGTACTTC.

This clonotype was counted at least ten times. This sequence joins TRBV7-2 and TRBJ2-3, with D maybe TRBD1 (6 bases). The germline gives CDR1 SGHTA, CDR2 FQGNSA. Trimming removed 2 bases at V and 4 bases at J, with 19 bases between. This CDR3 has 17 residues. In DNA form, the CDR3 reads TGTGCCAGCAGCTTACCGAAGGGACATTCCGGGGCAGATACGCAGTATTTT. This gives the protein CASSLPKGHSGADTQYF.

This clonotype was counted ten times or more. The chain employs TRBV4-1 and TRBJ2-7; D assignment may be TRBD1 or TRBD2 (5 bases each). The CDR3 loop spans 13 amino acids. Trimming removed 6 bases from V and 4 bases from J, with 13 bases in between. Germline CDR1 is MGHRA and CDR2 is YSYEKL. CDR3 coding DNA: TGCGCCAGCAGTCGTGGAGAGGGGTACGAGCAGTACTTC. Amino acids: CASSRGEGYEQYF.

The chain is built from TRBV10-1 and TRBJ1-1; 7 positions agree with TRBD1. The germline V gene has CDR1 WNHNN and CDR2 SYGVQD (reference sequence). V trimming: 3 bases; J trimming: 0 bases; junction bases outside the gene matches: 10. This CDR3 has 17 amino acids. The CDR3 sequence is CASSDRQGWRMNTEAFF. DNA for the CDR3: TGCGCCAGCAGTGACCGACAGGGTTGGAGGATGAACACTGAAGCTTTCTTT.

The table lists this clonotype with many counts. The chain combines TRBV12-5 with TRBJ2-5, with 9 bases aligning to TRBD2. This CDR3 is 19 amino acids long. In germline, CDR1 is LGHNT, CDR2 FRNRAP. J gave up 3 bases and V 0 bases, and 14 bases lay outside the gene matches. The CDR3 protein is CASGLVAAGGGDTKETQYF. CDR3 nucleotides: TGTGCTAGTGGTTTGGTAGCTGCGGGGGGGGGAGATACGAAAGAGACCCAGTACTTC.

This chain links TRBV6-2 or TRBV6-3 with TRBJ2-7; a possible D gene is TRBD2 (6 bases). Deletions cut 3 bases from V and 4 bases from J, with 16 bases between. The germline V gene encodes CDR1 MNHEY and CDR2 SVGEGT. The length of the CDR3 is 15 residues. In nucleotides, the CDR3 is TGTGCCAGCAGTTATGGACTAAGTCCCGTTTACGAGCAGTACTTC. Amino acid sequence: CASSYGLSPVYEQYF.

The chain carries TRBV5-1 and TRBJ2-1; D might be TRBD2 (5 bases). The CDR3 extends over 15 amino acids. CDR1 and CDR2 (germline): SGHRS, YFSETQ. V lost 2 bases to trimming and J lost 12 bases, with 21 bases between them. The CDR3 here is CASSLGMNAGPGQFF. In DNA form, the CDR3 reads TGCGCCAGCAGCTTAGGAATGAACGCGGGCCCGGGGCAGTTCTTC.

This clonotype has more than one count but fewer than ten. The chain uses TRBV10-2 and TRBJ1-1, with D possibly TRBD1 on 6 matching bases. With 5 bases removed from V and 0 bases from J, the gap between germline ends came to 10 bases. The CDR3 has 14 residues. Germline lookup yields CDR1 WSHSY and CDR2 SAAADI. CDR3 DNA: TGCGCCAGCAGTCGGACAGTAGTGAACACTGAAGCTTTCTTT. Translated, it gives CASSRTVVNTEAFF.

This clonotype has a count of ten or more. This sequence joins TRBV11-3 and TRBJ2-1; 11 positions agree with TRBD2. Losses at the gene ends were 4 bases for V and 10 bases for J; bases not matched to a gene: 9. The CDR3 is 15 residues long. The germline CDR1 and CDR2 sequences are SGHNT and YENEEA. The CDR3 DNA follows: TGTGCCAGCAGCTCACTAGCGGGAGTACAAGGAGAGCAGTTCTTC. It translates to CASSSLAGVQGEQFF.

This clonotype was found many times. The chain joins TRBV7-2 to TRBJ2-2; 7 bases line up with TRBD1. V was clipped by 5 bases and J by 6 bases; unmatched bases: 9. From germline, CDR1 is SGHTA and CDR2 FQGNSA. The CDR3 totals 15 residues. The CDR3 coding sequence is TGTGCCAGCAGCCAACAGACAGGGATGGCCGGGGAGCTGTTTTTT. Translated, it gives CASSQQTGMAGELFF.

The gene calls are TRBV20-1 and TRBJ2-3; D is unresolved. There are 15 residues in the CDR3. The germline V gene encodes CDR1 DFQATT and CDR2 SNEGSKA (reference sequence). Trimming took off 1 base at V and 6 bases at J, with 17 bases between the two ends. CDR3 nucleotides: TGCAGTGCTAGAGGTTTCGGTACCAATTGGGATACGCAGTATTTT. Its protein product is CSARGFGTNWDTQYF.

The chain joins TRBV4-3 to TRBJ2-7; D uncertain. The CDR3 sequence is 15 residues long. V lost 0 bases and J lost 4, with 13 bases in between. Looked up from germline, CDR1 is LGHNA and CDR2 is YSLEER. CDR3 in amino acids: CASSQEARLSYEQYF. The CDR3 DNA is TGCGCCAGCAGCCAAGAGGCTAGGTTATCGTACGAGCAGTACTTC.